The clone carrying this T cell receptor (beta chain) appeared a few times. This record comes from a study of molecular identifiers for immune sequencing clone quantification. This CDR3 spans 12 amino acids. Germline values: CDR1 MNHEY, CDR2 SVGAGI. Trimming removed 5 bases at V and 5 bases at J, with 7 bases between. Each CDR3 protein gets one entry after TCRdb re-called the PCR reads with MiXCR. This table holds about 500,000 distinct CDR3 sequences, around 25% found once. The chain combines TRBV6-5 with TRBJ2-1; D unresolved. Sample: naive CD8+ T cells from blood, with Jurkat cell RNA spiked in. Sample subset: FACS-sorted CD8+CD4-CCR7+CD45RA+ naive T cells. This clonotype was obtained from a human donor in good health. Some libraries in this study had Jurkat cell RNA spiked in. The CDR3 protein is CASSTHNNEQFF. The CDR3 coding sequence is TGTGCCAGCAGTACCCACAACAATGAGCAGTTCTTC.